Listed below are T cell receptor beta chains from one sample, sequenced in a study of T-cell reconstitution after alpha-beta-depleted transplantation in children. TCRdb re-called the PCR reads with MiXCR, one entry per CDR3 protein. The sample contains 700,000 or so distinct CDR3 sequences, around 14% of which appear only once. The sample consisted of PBMCs, taken before TCRalphabeta/CD19-depleted stem cell transplant. The receptors come from a girl aged 2 to 9 with congenital amegakaryocytic thrombocytopenia, due to receive a stem cell transplant. The CDR3 runs from the conserved cysteine through the conserved F or W. Fields, in order: V gene, D gene, clone size, J gene, CDR3 protein, CDR3 DNA. D genes are given only for firm matches. Where a row states a size, it is once, few, many or the class of an expanded clone; other rows omit it.

TRBV15	-	few	TRBJ2-7	CATSRPRASKYYEQYF	TGTGCCACCAGCAGGCCCCGGGCATCAAAATACTACGAGCAGTACTTC
TRBV12-3/TRBV12-4	-	many	TRBJ1-5	CASSPGRFNQPQHF	TGTGCCAGCAGTCCCGGGAGATTCAATCAGCCCCAGCATTTT
TRBV12-3/TRBV12-4	-	few	TRBJ2-6	CASSLQLGIKSGANVLTF	TGTGCCAGCAGTTTGCAGTTGGGTATAAAGTCTGGGGCCAACGTCCTGACTTTC
TRBV12-3/TRBV12-4	-	many	TRBJ1-2	CASSLAGDYGYTF	TGTGCCAGCAGTTTGGCAGGGGACTATGGCTACACCTTC
TRBV2	-	many	TRBJ2-7	CASSWGTEQYF	TGTGCCAGCAGTTGGGGTACCGAGCAGTACTTC
TRBV20-1	-	many	TRBJ1-2	CSAPGAASNYGYTF	TGCAGTGCTCCCGGGGCGGCCTCAAACTATGGCTACACCTTC
TRBV2	TRBD2	-	TRBJ2-7	CASIGGAGYEQYF	TGTGCCAGCATCGGCGGAGCGGGGTACGAGCAGTACTTC
TRBV20-1	-	many	TRBJ2-5	CSARVGLGETQYF	TGCAGTGCCAGGGTGGGGCTGGGGGAGACCCAGTACTTC
TRBV28	TRBD2	few	TRBJ2-1	CASSFFLAGAPGDEQFF	TGTGCCAGCAGTTTTTTTCTAGCGGGGGCCCCTGGGGATGAGCAGTTCTTC
TRBV29-1	TRBD1	-	TRBJ1-4	CSRPGQKNEKLFF	TGCAGTCGCCCGGGACAGAAAAATGAAAAACTGTTTTTT
TRBV20-1	TRBD1	many	TRBJ2-3	CSALDRYTDTQYF	TGCAGTGCGCTGGACAGGTACACAGATACGCAGTATTTT
TRBV12-3/TRBV12-4	TRBD2	many	TRBJ2-2	CASSFTGLALFNTGELFF	TGTGCCAGCAGTTTTACGGGACTAGCCCTATTTAACACCGGGGAGCTGTTTTTT
TRBV7-8	-	-	TRBJ2-1	CASSLLARGNEQFF	TGTGCCAGCAGCTTGCTAGCTAGGGGCAATGAGCAGTTCTTC
TRBV15	-	-	TRBJ2-3	CATSRVGGRQYF	TGTGCCACCAGCAGAGTTGGGGGGAGGCAGTATTTT
TRBV28	TRBD2	many	TRBJ2-7	CASSPSGRADEQYF	TGTGCCAGCAGTCCCAGCGGGAGGGCGGACGAGCAGTACTTC
TRBV4-1	-	many	TRBJ2-2	CASSQPSTSGELFF	TGCGCCAGCAGCCAACCTTCGACGTCCGGGGAGCTGTTTTTT
TRBV10-3	TRBD2	-	TRBJ2-1	CAIKEGSGLAVYNEQFF	TGTGCCATCAAGGAAGGCTCGGGACTAGCGGTCTACAATGAGCAGTTCTTC
TRBV14	TRBD2	few	TRBJ2-2	CASSRGLAGGPGELFF	TGTGCCAGCAGCCGTGGACTAGCGGGAGGGCCCGGGGAGCTGTTTTTT
TRBV5-1	-	-	TRBJ2-3	CASSLESDTDTQYF	TGCGCCAGCAGCTTGGAGTCGGACACAGATACGCAGTATTTT
TRBV3-1	-	few	TRBJ1-5	CASSQDVGGQPQHF	TGTGCCAGCAGCCAAGATGTGGGCGGTCAGCCCCAGCATTTT
TRBV20-1	TRBD2	many	TRBJ2-1	CSAYPRTSSYNEQFF	TGCAGTGCTTATCCCAGGACTAGCTCCTACAATGAGCAGTTCTTC
TRBV5-1	-	-	TRBJ1-1	CASKSGQGGAEAFF	TGCGCCAGCAAGTCGGGTCAGGGAGGTGCTGAAGCTTTCTTT
TRBV7-9	-	-	TRBJ2-5	CASSTRRGETQYF	TGTGCCAGCAGCACCAGAAGGGGAGAGACCCAGTACTTC
TRBV10-3	-	many	TRBJ2-5	CAISESLGGLQETQYF	TGTGCCATCAGTGAGTCACTTGGCGGACTCCAAGAGACCCAGTACTTC
TRBV5-1	TRBD2	few	TRBJ2-2	CATTVAGRVPNTGELFF	TGCGCCACCACTGTAGCGGGACGGGTTCCGAACACCGGGGAGCTGTTTTTT
TRBV5-6	-	-	TRBJ2-2	CASSLALEQGNTGELFF	TGTGCCAGCAGCTTGGCTTTAGAACAGGGGAACACCGGGGAGCTGTTTTTT